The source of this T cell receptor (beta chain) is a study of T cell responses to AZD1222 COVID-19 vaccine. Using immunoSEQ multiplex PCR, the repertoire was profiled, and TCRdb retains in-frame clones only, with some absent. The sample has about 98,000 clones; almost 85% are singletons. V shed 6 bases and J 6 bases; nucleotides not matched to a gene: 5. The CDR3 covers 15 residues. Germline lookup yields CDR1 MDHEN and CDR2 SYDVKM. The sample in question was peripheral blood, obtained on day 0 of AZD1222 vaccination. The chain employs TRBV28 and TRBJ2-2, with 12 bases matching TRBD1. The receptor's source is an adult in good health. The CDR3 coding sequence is TGTGCCAGCAGAATGGGACAGGGGGCCTCCGGGGAGCTGTTTTTT. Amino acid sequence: CASRMGQGASGELFF.